This entry concerns a single T cell receptor (beta chain). Its antigen is not known. Second-dose timings of about 4 or about 12 weeks were pooled. Trimming cost V 2 bases and J 3 bases, with 8 bases left between them. This CDR3 region has 13 residues. Germline CDR1 reads KGHSH; CDR2 reads LQKENI. The data were taken from a study of T cell responses to AZD1222 COVID-19 vaccine. Regarding the study as a whole: Recipients of two AZD1222 doses showed rising Spike-specific TCR breadth and depth. Repertoires in all cases were sampled only once the peak T cell response had passed.

Profiling relied on immunoSEQ multiplex PCR, and the TCRdb table lists in-frame clones only, not all of them. In the table there are around 150,000 clones, around 93% of which are singletons. This chain uses TRBV18 with TRBJ2-7; D gene ambiguous. The receptor comes from an adult who received the AZD1222 COVID-19 vaccine. The sequencing here drew on peripheral blood, taken 28 days after the second AZD1222 dose. The CDR3 DNA is TGTGCCAGCTCACCAGGGTCGGGCTACGAGCAGTACTTC. Translation: CASSPGSGYEQYF. The full variable domain, with the rest looked up from reference TRBV18 and TRBJ2-7, is NAGVMQNPRHLVRRRGQEARLRCSPMKGHSHVYWYRQLPEEGLKFMVYLQKENIIDESGMPKERFSAEFPKEGPSILRIQQVVRGDSAAYFCASSPGSGYEQYFGPGTRLTVT.